Following are 20 T cell receptor beta chains from one sample sequenced in a study of blood T cell repertoires in COVID-19. Profiled with immunoSEQ multiplex PCR; TCRdb holds only in-frame clones, not every one. The table has 150,000 to 200,000 clones, under 95% seen once. What was sequenced was peripheral blood. The receptor set was obtained from a man in his fifties or sixties with active or convalescent COVID-19.

This clone appeared once. This chain joins TRBV3-1 (or the pseudogene TRBV3-2) and TRBJ1-2; D perhaps matches TRBD1 (5 bases). CDR3 length: 16 residues. The V end was cut by 1 base, the J end by 5 bases, with 17 bases between. Per the germline V gene, CDR1 is LGHDT and CDR2 is YNNKEL (reference sequence). DNA of the CDR3: TGTGCCAGCAGCCAAGGTCCCGTAGCGGGGGGTTATGGCTACACCTTC. It specifies CASSQGPVAGGYGYTF.

This clone was counted a few times. The V and J genes are TRBV4-2 and TRBJ2-7, with D maybe TRBD2 (5 bases). CDR1 and CDR2 (germline): LGHNA, YNFKEQ. This CDR3 is built from 15 residues. V was trimmed by 0 bases and J by 4 bases, leaving 13 bases between them. The CDR3 spells CASSQEAGNLYEQYF. DNA of the CDR3: TGTGCCAGCAGCCAAGAGGCCGGGAACCTGTACGAGCAGTACTTC.

CDR3: CASSLHRQNTEAFF. The CDR3 coding sequence is TGTGCCAGCAGTCTCCATCGACAGAACACTGAAGCTTTCTTT. This chain links TRBV28 with TRBJ1-1; D unclear. Germline V CDR1 and CDR2: MDHEN, SYDVKM. V was pared by 5 bases and J by 1 base, with 11 bases between. This CDR3 spans 14 amino acids.

The CDR3 spells CASSLGTSGGEQYF. The CDR3 nucleotides are TGCGCCAGCAGCTTGGGCACTAGCGGGGGGGAGCAGTACTTC. The chain employs TRBV5-1 and TRBJ2-7, with 12 bases that match TRBD2. V lost 0 bases, J lost 7 bases, and 2 bases stayed unmatched. This CDR3 spans 14 amino acids. Germline lookup yields CDR1 SGHRS and CDR2 YFSETQ.

The DNA of the CDR3 is TGTGCCAGCAGGCCACAGACTATTAGCAATCAGCCCCAGCATTTT. It codes for CASRPQTISNQPQHF. The V call is TRBV2, the J call TRBJ1-5; D gene uncertain. Trimming cost V 6 bases and J 0 bases, with 12 bases left between them. The CDR3 consists of 15 residues. The germline V gene encodes CDR1 SNHLY and CDR2 FYNNEI.

This chain links TRBV6-5 with TRBJ1-2, with D uncertain. V was cut by 8 bases and J by 7 bases, with 14 bases left in between. The CDR3 is 12 amino acids. In germline, CDR1 is MNHEY, CDR2 SVGAGI. Here the CDR3 DNA reads TGTGCCAGCCACGTGCAGTCCCTTGGCTACACCTTC. Its protein product is CASHVQSLGYTF.

The rearrangement links TRBV15 to TRBJ2-7, with 14 nucleotides matching TRBD2. The CDR3 totals 18 residues. Trimming at V came to 0 bases and at J to 9 bases, leaving 13 bases not matched to a gene. Germline V lookup: CDR1 LNHNV, CDR2 YYDKDF (reference sequence). In nucleotides, the CDR3 is TGTGCCACCAGCAGAGATTCCCAGGGACTAGCGGGAGCGGCTGGGCAGTACTTC. The encoded protein is CATSRDSQGLAGAAGQYF.

The chain carries TRBV7-6 and TRBJ2-2; 9 bases are shared with TRBD1. The trim removed 7 bases at V and 0 bases at J, leaving 9 bases unmatched. This CDR3 spans 17 amino acids. Germline V CDR1 and CDR2: SGHVS, FNYEAQ. DNA for the CDR3: TGTGCCAGCATCCCCGGCACAGGGGGCGCGAACACCGGGGAGCTGTTTTTT. Its protein is CASIPGTGGANTGELFF.

This clone was counted a single time. The chain is built from TRBV27 and TRBJ1-2, with 9 bases aligning to TRBD1. The CDR3 is 16 amino acids. Germline CDR1 MNHEY, CDR2 SMNVEV (reference sequence). The junction had 13 bases not matched to a gene; V was cut back by 3 bases and J by 8 bases. CDR3 sequence reads: CASSFRDRGATSGYTF. The DNA for the CDR3 is TGTGCCAGCAGTTTTCGCGACAGGGGGGCAACGAGCGGCTACACCTTC.

The chain couples TRBV5-4 to TRBJ1-3; the match to TRBD1 covers 8 bases. The CDR3 extends over 17 amino acids. In germline, CDR1 is SGHNT, CDR2 YYREEE (reference sequence). V was pared by 2 bases and J by 0 bases, with 7 bases of the junction left unmatched. CDR3 in amino acids: CASSFSGTGRSGNTIYF. The CDR3 DNA sequence: TGTGCCAGCAGCTTTTCAGGGACAGGCCGCTCTGGAAACACCATATATTTT.

The rearrangement uses TRBV4-1 and TRBJ2-4; 10 nucleotides line up with TRBD1. The germline gives CDR1 MGHRA, CDR2 YSYEKL. The CDR3 totals 21 residues. The V and J ends lost 1 base and 6 bases, in that order; junction bases with no gene match: 21. CDR3 amino acids: CASSQARLGQGTLSDLNIQYF. CDR3 sequence (DNA): TGCGCCAGCAGCCAAGCTCGGCTGGGACAGGGGACTCTGTCGGATTTAAACATTCAGTACTTC.

This chain uses TRBV3-1 (or the pseudogene TRBV3-2) with TRBJ1-1, with 12 bases matching TRBD1. The CDR3 has 17 amino acids. V shed 6 bases and J 5 bases; nucleotides not matched to a gene: 13. The germline gives CDR1 LGHDT, CDR2 YNNKEL (reference sequence). The CDR3 sequence is CASRPGQGATRRTEAFF. The CDR3 DNA is TGTGCCAGCAGACCGGGACAGGGGGCGACACGACGAACTGAAGCTTTCTTT.

V is TRBV7-8 and J is TRBJ1-5; maybe TRBD1 (6 bases). The CDR3 is 14 residues long. Germline V CDR1 and CDR2: SGHVS, FQNEAQ. V was pared by 5 bases and J by 3 bases, with 11 bases between. CDR3 sequence: CASSTTGFNQPQHF. CDR3 bases: TGTGCCAGCAGCACTACAGGGTTCAATCAGCCCCAGCATTTT.

This clone was seen once. This chain connects TRBV11-3 to TRBJ2-2, with 7 nucleotides matching TRBD1. CDR1 is SGHNT, CDR2 YENEEA, per germline. The CDR3 length is 14 residues. The V gene end was trimmed by 4 bases and the J gene end by 6 bases; junction bases not matched to a gene: 5. DNA of the CDR3: TGTGCCAGCAGCTCAACTACAGGGGCCGGGGAGCTGTTTTTT. It translates to CASSSTTGAGELFF.

V gene TRBV7-9 combines with J gene TRBJ2-1; the match to TRBD1 covers 9 bases. The V and J ends lost 5 bases and 4 bases, in that order; junction bases with no gene match: 9. The CDR3 totals 16 residues. Germline CDR1 is SEHNR and CDR2 is FQNEAQ (reference sequence). CDR3 coding DNA: TGTGCCAGCAGCCACGGGACAGGGCCTTTGTACAATGAGCAGTTCTTC. Amino acids: CASSHGTGPLYNEQFF. The full variable domain, completed using reference TRBV7-9 and TRBJ2-1, is DTGVSQNPRHKITKRGQNVTFRCDPISEHNRLYWYRQTLGQGPEFLTYFQNEAQLEKSRLLSDRFSAERPKGSFSTLEIQRTEQGDSAMYLCASSHGTGPLYNEQFFGPGTRLTVL.

The CDR3 DNA reads as TGCGCCAGCAGCTTTGGACAGCCGAGGGCACCCCTCCACTTT. Its translation: CASSFGQPRAPLHF. The chain combines TRBV5-1 with TRBJ1-6; D may be TRBD1 (6 bases). Trimming stripped 2 bases from V and 11 bases from J, with 14 bases between. CDR3 length: 14 residues. Germline CDR1 is SGHRS and CDR2 is YFSETQ.

This sequence joins TRBV5-8 and TRBJ2-5; 9 nucleotides agree with TRBD1. The J segment lost 4 bases and the V segment lost 0 bases, leaving 7 bases of the junction unmatched. This CDR3 region has 16 residues. CDR1 is SGHTS and CDR2 is YDEGEE in the germline V gene. Here the CDR3 DNA reads TGTGCCAGCAGCTTGGCGGGGACAGGGAGAGGAGAGACCCAGTACTTC. Its translation is CASSLAGTGRGETQYF.

The chain employs TRBV11-3 and TRBJ2-3; 8 bases match TRBD1. The germline gives CDR1 SGHNT, CDR2 YENEEA. The J segment lost 6 bases and the V segment lost 1 base, leaving 0 bases of the junction unmatched. This CDR3 has 13 residues. The CDR3 is CASSLGTGDTQYF. CDR3 nucleotides: TGTGCCAGCAGCTTAGGGACAGGGGATACGCAGTATTTT.

The chain has TRBV3-1 (or the pseudogene TRBV3-2) and TRBJ2-1; TRBD2 aligns across 14 bases. The CDR3 runs to 17 residues. Germline CDR1 and CDR2: LGHDT and YNNKEL (reference sequence). V lost 2 bases to trimming and J lost 6 bases; unmatched junction nucleotides: 6. CDR3 sequence (DNA): TGTGCCAGCAGCCAAAGGCCGGGACTAGCGGGAGTCAATGAGCAGTTCTTC. Translating gives CASSQRPGLAGVNEQFF.

The chain links TRBV30 to TRBJ2-7, with a possible D match to TRBD1 (5 bases). Germline lookup yields CDR1 GTSNPN and CDR2 SVGIG (reference sequence). V lost 5 bases and J lost 3, with 17 bases in between. The CDR3 is 14 amino acids. CDR3 DNA: TGTGCCTGGGCCCAACCAGGGAAGAGCTACGAGCAGTACTTC. Residues: CAWAQPGKSYEQYF.